The 5 T cell receptor beta chains reported below all come from one sample, sequenced in a study of neurological immune-mediated disorders. TCRdb re-analysed the 5' RACE reads in MiXCR, keeping a single row per CDR3 protein. This repertoire shows under 40,000 distinct CDR3 sequences, approximately 13% found once; its top ten account for 2.3%. Time point meaning: longitudinal time-point 2. Source material: PBMCs. All receptors derive from a woman aged 40 to 50 in good health.

This clonotype was recorded many times. The chain joins TRBV20-1 to TRBJ2-1; D tentatively reads TRBD1 or TRBD2 (5 bases each). The germline V and J ends were trimmed by 3 bases and 5 bases, with 14 bases remaining between them. CDR3 length: 14 residues. Looked up from germline, CDR1 is DFQATT and CDR2 is SNEGSKA (reference sequence). The DNA for the CDR3 is TGCAGTGCTAGCGAGGGGCGGGCTCACAATGAGCAGTTCTTC. Its protein product is CSASEGRAHNEQFF.

This clonotype was seen many times. The rearrangement uses TRBV7-9 and TRBJ1-1; D remains ambiguous. The CDR3 has 14 amino acids. The germline V gene encodes CDR1 SEHNR and CDR2 FQNEAQ (reference sequence). V was pared by 5 bases and J by 4 bases, with 14 bases between. CDR3 coding DNA: TGTGCCAGCAGCCAACAGCCGGGGTCCACTGAAGCTTTCTTT. Protein product: CASSQQPGSTEAFF.

In its sample, this clonotype is medium-sized (0.01 to 0.1%). V gene TRBV7-9 combines with J gene TRBJ2-1; D not certain. Between the trimmed V and J ends, which lost 5 bases and 5 bases, there was a span of 13 bases. Germline CDR1 SEHNR, CDR2 FQNEAQ (reference sequence). This CDR3 is built from 14 residues. CDR3 region: CASSTRGPNNEQFF. The DNA for the CDR3 is TGTGCCAGCAGCACCAGAGGCCCAAACAATGAGCAGTTCTTC. The complete variable domain, with remaining parts taken from reference TRBV7-9 and TRBJ2-1, reads DTGVSQNPRHKITKRGQNVTFRCDPISEHNRLYWYRQTLGQGPEFLTYFQNEAQLEKSRLLSDRFSAERPKGSFSTLEIQRTEQGDSAMYLCASSTRGPNNEQFFGPGTRLTVL.

A remark on this clonotype: At one end, the junction sequence differs from germline, possibly due to a read error. The V gene is TRBV2, the J gene TRBJ1-5, with unresolved D. Germline CDR1 SNHLY, CDR2 FYNNEI. CDR3 length equals 13 residues. As DNA, the CDR3 is TGTGTCAGCAGTCTGGAGGGTGCTCAGCCCCAGCATTTT. It yields the protein CVSSLEGAQPQHF.

This clonotype was seen repeatedly, ten times or more. CDR3 in amino acids: CASSLPSGGSTDTQYF. In DNA form, the CDR3 reads TGTGCCAGCAGCTTACCCAGCGGGGGTAGCACAGATACGCAGTATTTT. The V gene is TRBV7-2, the J gene TRBJ2-3; TRBD2 matches 8 bases. Trimming at V came to 2 bases and at J to 0 bases, leaving 4 bases not matched to a gene. Germline assignment: CDR1 SGHTA and CDR2 FQGNSA. The length of the CDR3 is 16 residues.